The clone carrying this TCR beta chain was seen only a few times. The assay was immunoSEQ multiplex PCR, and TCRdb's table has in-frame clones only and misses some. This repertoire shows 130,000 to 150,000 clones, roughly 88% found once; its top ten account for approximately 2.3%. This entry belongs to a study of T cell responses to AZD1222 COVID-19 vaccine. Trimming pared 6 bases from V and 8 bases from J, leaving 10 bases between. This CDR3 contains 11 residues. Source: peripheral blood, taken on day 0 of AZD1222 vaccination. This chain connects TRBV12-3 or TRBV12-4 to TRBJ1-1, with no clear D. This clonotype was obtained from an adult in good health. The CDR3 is CASSRVEEAFF. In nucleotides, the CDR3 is TGTGCCAGCAGCCGAGTAGAAGAAGCTTTCTTT.